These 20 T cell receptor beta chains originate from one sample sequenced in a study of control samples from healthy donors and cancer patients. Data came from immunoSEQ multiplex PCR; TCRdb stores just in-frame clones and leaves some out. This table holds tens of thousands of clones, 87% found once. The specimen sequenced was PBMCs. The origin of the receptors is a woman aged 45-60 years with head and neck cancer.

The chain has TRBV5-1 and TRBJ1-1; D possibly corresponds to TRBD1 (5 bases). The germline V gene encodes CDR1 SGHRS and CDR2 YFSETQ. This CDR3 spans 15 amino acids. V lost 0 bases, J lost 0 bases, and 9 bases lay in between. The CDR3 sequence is CASSLERQMNTEAFF. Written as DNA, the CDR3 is TGCGCCAGCAGCTTGGAGAGACAGATGAACACTGAAGCTTTCTTT.

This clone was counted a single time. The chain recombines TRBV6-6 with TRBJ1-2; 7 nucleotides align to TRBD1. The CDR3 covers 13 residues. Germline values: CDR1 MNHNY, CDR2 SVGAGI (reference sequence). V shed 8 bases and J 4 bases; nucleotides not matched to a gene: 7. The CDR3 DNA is TGTGCCAGCCGGCAGGGGGTTGTCTATGGCTACACCTTC. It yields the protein CASRQGVVYGYTF.

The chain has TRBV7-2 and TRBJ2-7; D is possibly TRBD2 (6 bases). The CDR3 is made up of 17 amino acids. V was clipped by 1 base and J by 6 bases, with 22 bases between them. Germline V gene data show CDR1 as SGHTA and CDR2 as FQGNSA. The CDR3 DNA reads TGTGCCAGCAGCTTAGATTCCGGGGGTAGTCAAGGTCGCGAGCAGTACTTC. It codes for CASSLDSGGSQGREQYF.

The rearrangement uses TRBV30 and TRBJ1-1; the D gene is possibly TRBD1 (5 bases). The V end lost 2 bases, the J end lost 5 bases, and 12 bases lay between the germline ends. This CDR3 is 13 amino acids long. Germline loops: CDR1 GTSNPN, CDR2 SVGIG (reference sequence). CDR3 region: CAWSRGGRTEAFF. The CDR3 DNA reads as TGTGCCTGGAGTCGGGGGGGAAGAACTGAAGCTTTCTTT. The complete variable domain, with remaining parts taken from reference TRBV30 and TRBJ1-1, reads SQTIHQWPATLVQPVGSPLSLECTVEGTSNPNLYWYRQAAGRGLQLLFYSVGIGQISSEVPQNLSASRPQDRQFILSSKKLLLSDSGFYLCAWSRGGRTEAFFGQGTRLTVV.

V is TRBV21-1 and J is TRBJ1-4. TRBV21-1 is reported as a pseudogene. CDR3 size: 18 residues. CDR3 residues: CASSKPPAGRGRVEKLFF. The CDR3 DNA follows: TGTGCCAGCAGCAAGCCGCCGGCCGGGAGGGGACGTGTTGAAAAACTGTTTTTT.

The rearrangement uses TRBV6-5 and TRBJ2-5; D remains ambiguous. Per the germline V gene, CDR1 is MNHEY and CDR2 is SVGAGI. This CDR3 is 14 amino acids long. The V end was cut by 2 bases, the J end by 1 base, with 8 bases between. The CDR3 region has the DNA TGTGCCAGCAGTTACCGGGCCTCCCAAGAGACCCAGTACTTC. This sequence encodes CASSYRASQETQYF.

The DNA for the CDR3 is TGTGCCAGCAGTTACTCCCCTGGGCAGGGGAAGAACACCGGGGAGCTGTTTTTT. Residues: CASSYSPGQGKNTGELFF. The chain couples TRBV6-2 or TRBV6-3 to TRBJ2-2, with a tentative D call TRBD1 (6 bases). The CDR3 length is 18 residues. The V and J ends lost 0 bases and 1 base respectively, with 15 bases between them. CDR1 is MNHEY and CDR2 is SVGEGT in the germline V gene.

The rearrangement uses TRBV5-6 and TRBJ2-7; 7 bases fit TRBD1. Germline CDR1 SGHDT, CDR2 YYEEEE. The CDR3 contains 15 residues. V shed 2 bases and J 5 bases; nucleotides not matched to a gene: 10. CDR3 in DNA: TGTGCCAGCAGCTTTTCGGAGACAGGGAGACACGAGCAGTACTTC. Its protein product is CASSFSETGRHEQYF.

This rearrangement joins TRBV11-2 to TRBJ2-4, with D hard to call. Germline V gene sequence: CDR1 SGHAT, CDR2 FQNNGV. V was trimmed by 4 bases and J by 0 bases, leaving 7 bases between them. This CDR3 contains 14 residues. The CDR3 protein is CASSSRLAKNIQYF. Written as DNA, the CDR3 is TGTGCCAGCAGCTCCCGACTAGCCAAAAACATTCAGTACTTC.

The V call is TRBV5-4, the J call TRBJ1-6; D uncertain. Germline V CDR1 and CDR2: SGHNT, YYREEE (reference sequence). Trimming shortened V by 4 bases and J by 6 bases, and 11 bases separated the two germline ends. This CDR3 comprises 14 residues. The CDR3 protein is CASSTEVGNSPLHF. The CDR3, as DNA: TGTGCCAGCAGCACAGAGGTCGGTAATTCACCCCTCCACTTT.

This CDR3 is CASSLRQGARFPYF. The CDR3 DNA follows: TGTGCCAGCAGTCTGCGACAGGGGGCGAGGTTCCCGTACTTC. The rearrangement links TRBV25-1 to TRBJ2-4, with 10 nucleotides matching TRBD1. V shed 5 bases and J 15 bases; nucleotides not matched to a gene: 13. This CDR3 has 14 residues. Germline lookup yields CDR1 MGHDK and CDR2 SYGVNS.

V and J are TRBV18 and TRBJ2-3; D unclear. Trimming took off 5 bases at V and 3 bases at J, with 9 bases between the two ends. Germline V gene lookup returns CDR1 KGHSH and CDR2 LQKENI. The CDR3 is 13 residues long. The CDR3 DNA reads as TGTGCCAGCTCATACAAAATTACAGATACGCAGTATTTT. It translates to CASSYKITDTQYF.

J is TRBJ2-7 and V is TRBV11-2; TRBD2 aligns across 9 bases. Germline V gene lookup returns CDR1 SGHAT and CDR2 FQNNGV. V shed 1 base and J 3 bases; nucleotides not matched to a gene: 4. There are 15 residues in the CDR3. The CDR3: CASSLGAGGFYEQYF. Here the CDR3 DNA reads TGTGCCAGCAGCTTAGGGGCGGGGGGGTTCTACGAGCAGTACTTC.

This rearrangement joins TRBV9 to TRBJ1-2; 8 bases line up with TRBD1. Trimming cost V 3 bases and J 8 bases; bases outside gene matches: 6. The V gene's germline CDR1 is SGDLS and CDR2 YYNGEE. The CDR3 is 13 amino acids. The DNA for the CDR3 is TGTGCCAGCAGCGCGACAGGGGTGTACGGCTACACCTTC. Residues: CASSATGVYGYTF.

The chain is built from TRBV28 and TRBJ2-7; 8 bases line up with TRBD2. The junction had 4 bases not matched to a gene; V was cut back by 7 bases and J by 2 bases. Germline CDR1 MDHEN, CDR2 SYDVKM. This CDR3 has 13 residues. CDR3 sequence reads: CASTIGGAYEQYF. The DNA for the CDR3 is TGTGCCAGCACCATCGGGGGGGCCTACGAGCAGTACTTC.

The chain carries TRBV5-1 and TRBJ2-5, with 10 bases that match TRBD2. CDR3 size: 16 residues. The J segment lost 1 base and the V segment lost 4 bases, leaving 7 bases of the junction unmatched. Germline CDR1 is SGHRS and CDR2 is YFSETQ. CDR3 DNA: TGCGCCAGCAGCCCAGCTAGCGGGGGCCTCCAAGAGACCCAGTACTTC. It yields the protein CASSPASGGLQETQYF.

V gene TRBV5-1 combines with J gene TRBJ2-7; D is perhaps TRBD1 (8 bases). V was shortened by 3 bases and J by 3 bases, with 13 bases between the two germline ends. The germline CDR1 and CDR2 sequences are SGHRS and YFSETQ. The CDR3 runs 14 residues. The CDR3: CASSYYRGGYEQYF. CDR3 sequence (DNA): TGCGCCAGCAGCTACTACAGGGGGGGCTACGAGCAGTACTTC.

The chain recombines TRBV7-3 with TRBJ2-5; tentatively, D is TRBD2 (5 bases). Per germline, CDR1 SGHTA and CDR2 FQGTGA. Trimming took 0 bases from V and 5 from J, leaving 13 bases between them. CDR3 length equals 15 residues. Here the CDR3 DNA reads TGTGCCAGCAGCTTAACGCCGGGGAGCCTCGAGACCCAGTACTTC. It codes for CASSLTPGSLETQYF.

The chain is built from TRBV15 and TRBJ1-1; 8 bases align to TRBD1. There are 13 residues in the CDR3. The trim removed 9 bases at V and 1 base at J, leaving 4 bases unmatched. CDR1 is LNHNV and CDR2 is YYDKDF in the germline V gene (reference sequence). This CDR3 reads CATCDRGNTEAFF. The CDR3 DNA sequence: TGTGCCACTTGCGACAGGGGGAACACTGAAGCTTTCTTT.

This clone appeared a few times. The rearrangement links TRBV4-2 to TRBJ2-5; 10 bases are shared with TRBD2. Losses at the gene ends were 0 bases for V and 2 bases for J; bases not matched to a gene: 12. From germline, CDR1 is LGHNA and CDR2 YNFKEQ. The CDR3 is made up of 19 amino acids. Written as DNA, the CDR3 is TGTGCCAGCAGCCAAGATCGCTGGTCTAGCGGGGGATTACAAGAGACCCAGTACTTC. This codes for CASSQDRWSSGGLQETQYF.